Shown below are 10 T cell receptor beta chains from a single sample sequenced in a study of CD8 T cells in Susac syndrome (dated by TCRdb to about 2019). Library method: the immunoSEQ multiplex PCR assay. RNA was extracted using the RNeasy kit, and roughly 0.5 to 1 ug of the RNA was reverse transcribed with random hexamers. The public reads were reanalyzed by TCRdb: fastp trimming at Q25, MiXCR alignment, in-frame beta chains only. Rows with one shared CDR3 protein collapse into an entry with the most common genes and DNA. The sample data list 100,000 to 150,000 distinct CDR3 sequences, and around 94% of these were observed just once. Jointly, the top ten make up around 0.12% of the sample. Specimen: CD4+ T cells from PBMCs. The receptors shown here come from a human donor with multiple sclerosis.

The gene calls are TRBV19 and TRBJ2-5; D is tentatively TRBD1 or TRBD2 (5 bases each). The germline CDR1 and CDR2 sequences are LNHDA and SQIVND (reference sequence). The CDR3 runs to 13 residues. Trimming cost V 5 bases and J 5 bases, with 12 bases left between them. CDR3 DNA sequence: TGTGCCAGTAGTGTCCGGGACGGGGAGACCCAGTACTTC. It encodes CASSVRDGETQYF.

This rearrangement joins TRBV6-1 to TRBJ1-2, with 8 bases fitting TRBD1. The trim removed 6 bases at V and 2 bases at J, leaving 2 bases unmatched. Germline values: CDR1 MNHNS, CDR2 SASEGT. There are 13 residues in the CDR3. DNA for the CDR3: TGTGCCAGCAGGACAGGGGTAAACTATGGCTACACCTTC. The encoded protein is CASRTGVNYGYTF.

V is TRBV30 and J is TRBJ2-6; either TRBD1 or TRBD2 may supply D (5 bases each). The CDR3 runs to 12 residues. Trimming shortened V by 4 bases and J by 12 bases, and 13 bases separated the two germline ends. Per germline, CDR1 GTSNPN and CDR2 SVGIG (reference sequence). The CDR3 sequence: CAWTGTAGVLTF. As DNA, the CDR3 is TGTGCCTGGACAGGGACCGCCGGCGTCCTGACTTTC. The complete variable domain, with remaining parts taken from reference TRBV30 and TRBJ2-6, reads SQTIHQWPATLVQPVGSPLSLECTVEGTSNPNLYWYRQAAGRGLQLLFYSVGIGQISSEVPQNLSASRPQDRQFILSSKKLLLSDSGFYLCAWTGTAGVLTFGAGSRLTVL.

The chain is built from TRBV20-1 and TRBJ1-2; D not resolved. This CDR3 spans 12 amino acids. The germline gives CDR1 DFQATT, CDR2 SNEGSKA (reference sequence). Trimming removed 1 base at V and 8 bases at J, with 11 bases between. The CDR3 loop is CSARASTGGYTF. The CDR3 region has the DNA TGCAGTGCTAGAGCCAGCACCGGGGGCTACACCTTC.

This chain links TRBV20-1 with TRBJ2-7; no clear D gene. V dropped 0 bases and J dropped 4 bases, with 13 bases sitting between them. The CDR3 is 14 residues long. Germline CDR1 and CDR2: DFQATT and SNEGSKA (reference sequence). The CDR3 loop reads CSARDGIVPYEQYF. CDR3 DNA: TGCAGTGCTAGAGATGGTATAGTCCCTTACGAGCAGTACTTC.

The rearrangement joins TRBV7-3 to TRBJ2-1; 13 nucleotides match TRBD2. The junction had 7 bases not matched to a gene; V was cut back by 4 bases and J by 1 base. Looked up from germline, CDR1 is SGHTA and CDR2 is FQGTGA. CDR3 length: 18 residues. The DNA for the CDR3 is TGTGCCAGCAGCTCTGTATCGGGACTAGCGGGGTCCTACAATGAGCAGTTCTTC. Its translation: CASSSVSGLAGSYNEQFF.

V and J are TRBV3-1 and TRBJ2-7; D possibly corresponds to TRBD2 (6 bases). CDR1 is LGHDT, CDR2 YNNKEL, per germline (reference sequence). The CDR3 extends over 14 amino acids. V lost 0 bases, J lost 2 bases, and 8 bases lay in between. This CDR3 is CASSQDGGTYEQYF. The CDR3 coding sequence is TGTGCCAGCAGCCAAGATGGCGGGACCTACGAGCAGTACTTC.

This clonotype was detected once. The CDR3 reads CASSYHAGEDEQYF. In nucleotides, the CDR3 is TGTGCCAGCTCATACCACGCTGGAGAGGACGAGCAGTACTTC. The rearrangement links TRBV18 to TRBJ2-7; D gene unclear. Trimming cost V 5 bases and J 5 bases, with 16 bases left between them. Germline CDR1 reads KGHSH; CDR2 reads LQKENI. The CDR3 runs to 14 residues.

V and J are TRBV5-1 and TRBJ1-5; tentatively, D is TRBD1 (6 bases). The germline V gene has CDR1 SGHRS and CDR2 YFSETQ. V lost 0 bases to trimming and J lost 1 base, with 8 bases between them. This CDR3 is 15 amino acids long. The CDR3 DNA follows: TGCGCCAGCAGCTTGGAGGGACACAGCAATCAGCCCCAGCATTTT. This encodes CASSLEGHSNQPQHF.

This clonotype showed up just once. The chain is built from TRBV19 and TRBJ1-1, with 7 bases fitting TRBD1. CDR1 is LNHDA, CDR2 SQIVND, per germline (reference sequence). The J segment lost 1 base and the V segment lost 5 bases, leaving 7 bases of the junction unmatched. The CDR3 has 15 residues. The CDR3 DNA reads as TGTGCCAGTAGTGACACAGGGGTGGCGAACACTGAAGCTTTCTTT. Its translation is CASSDTGVANTEAFF.